This T cell receptor (beta chain) comes out of a study of shared clonotypes between healthy human individuals. Study-wide points: Against clonotypes common to all four donors, non-shared ones had lower generation probabilities.

Naive-designated CD8 cells lacked CD45RO, were positively enriched for CCR7, and omitted terminally differentiated effector memory CD45RA+ cells. Turning to this clone: No antigen is known for it.

TCRdb's table, derived via immunoSEQ multiplex PCR, lists solely in-frame clones and lacks some. The sample lists about 800,000 clones, around 96% occurring once. Germline V gene sequence: CDR1 MNHNS, CDR2 SASEGT. V shed 0 bases and J shed 4 bases, with 7 bases lying between them. The CDR3 totals 14 residues. The TCR sequence derives from a man aged 25-40 years in good health. The chain combines TRBV6-1 with TRBJ1-5; the D is unclear. Sequencing used naive CD8+ T cells sorted from blood. This CDR3 is CASSEALGNQPQHF. In DNA, the CDR3 is TGTGCCAGCAGTGAAGCGCTAGGGAATCAGCCCCAGCATTTT.